This T cell receptor (beta chain) was profiled in a study of T cells in Graves' hyperthyroidism and ophthalmopathy. For the study at large: Prior to any treatment, at the point of initial diagnosis, peripheral blood was collected.

With 0 bases clipped from V and 1 base from J, the junction kept 5 bases outside the gene matches. Germline values: CDR1 SGHRS, CDR2 YFSETQ. The CDR3 runs to 16 residues. In its sample, this clonotype was seen many times. The TCR beta CDR3 regions underwent amplification using RNA transcripts as the source. The HTBI primer set served for first-round RT-PCR of the TCR CDR3. One entry per CDR3 protein, called by TCRdb with MiXCR from the multiplex PCR reads. The data contain about 840,000 distinct CDR3 sequences, around 38% of them singletons. The sample taken for sequencing was blood. This rearrangement joins TRBV5-1 to TRBJ1-1; 8 bases are shared with TRBD1. This clonotype was sampled from a man aged 18 to 29 with Graves' hyperthyroidism. CDR3 nucleotide sequence: TGCGCCAGCAGCTTGGTTCAGGGGGCGCCGAACACTGAAGCTTTCTTT. This gives the protein CASSLVQGAPNTEAFF.